This is a list of T cell receptor beta chains from one sample in a study of technical replicates of blood from several donors. Here immunoSEQ multiplex PCR was the method, and the copy in TCRdb shows in-frame clones only, minus some. The sample contains around 70,000 clones, around 97% of which appear only once. Material: T cells isolated from PBMCs. These receptors were obtained from a human donor in good health. The CDR3 runs from the conserved cysteine through the conserved F or W. The order of the fields is J gene, V gene, clone size, CDR3 protein. Clone sizes are given selectively: once, few, many, or a class where the clone is expanded.

j_call: TRBJ1-5; v_call: TRBV2; clone_size: once; cdr3_aa: CASSDRANQPQHF
j_call: TRBJ2-2; v_call: TRBV2; clone_size: NA; cdr3_aa: CASSVGLAGATGELFF
j_call: TRBJ1-5; v_call: TRBV4-2; clone_size: NA; cdr3_aa: CASSQEGQGERPQHF
j_call: TRBJ1-1; v_call: TRBV11-2; clone_size: NA; cdr3_aa: CASSLAQGGVRMNTEAFF
j_call: TRBJ2-7; v_call: TRBV7-2; clone_size: NA; cdr3_aa: CASSFDSPYEQYF
j_call: TRBJ1-1; v_call: TRBV25-1; clone_size: NA; cdr3_aa: CASSDDQGAYTEAFF
j_call: TRBJ1-5; v_call: TRBV19; clone_size: NA; cdr3_aa: CAIGTDNQPQHF
j_call: TRBJ2-7; v_call: TRBV5-6; clone_size: NA; cdr3_aa: CASSLGTGFYEQYF
j_call: TRBJ1-4; v_call: TRBV5-1; clone_size: NA; cdr3_aa: CASSLSPLKTAGATNEKLFF
j_call: TRBJ2-2; v_call: TRBV5-1; clone_size: NA; cdr3_aa: CASSADREGGELFF
j_call: TRBJ1-1; v_call: TRBV21-1; clone_size: NA; cdr3_aa: CASSKGEMLGSPMNTEAFF
j_call: TRBJ1-6; v_call: TRBV15; clone_size: NA; cdr3_aa: CATSTLRLGQGWNSPLHF
j_call: TRBJ1-3; v_call: TRBV5-4; clone_size: once; cdr3_aa: CASSTSTGRTINTIYF
j_call: TRBJ2-2; v_call: TRBV6-1; clone_size: NA; cdr3_aa: CASRPRGRDTGELFF
j_call: TRBJ2-1; v_call: TRBV6-6; clone_size: NA; cdr3_aa: CASSISGFTYNEQFF
j_call: TRBJ1-4; v_call: TRBV6-5; clone_size: once; cdr3_aa: CASSSDRVATNEKLFF